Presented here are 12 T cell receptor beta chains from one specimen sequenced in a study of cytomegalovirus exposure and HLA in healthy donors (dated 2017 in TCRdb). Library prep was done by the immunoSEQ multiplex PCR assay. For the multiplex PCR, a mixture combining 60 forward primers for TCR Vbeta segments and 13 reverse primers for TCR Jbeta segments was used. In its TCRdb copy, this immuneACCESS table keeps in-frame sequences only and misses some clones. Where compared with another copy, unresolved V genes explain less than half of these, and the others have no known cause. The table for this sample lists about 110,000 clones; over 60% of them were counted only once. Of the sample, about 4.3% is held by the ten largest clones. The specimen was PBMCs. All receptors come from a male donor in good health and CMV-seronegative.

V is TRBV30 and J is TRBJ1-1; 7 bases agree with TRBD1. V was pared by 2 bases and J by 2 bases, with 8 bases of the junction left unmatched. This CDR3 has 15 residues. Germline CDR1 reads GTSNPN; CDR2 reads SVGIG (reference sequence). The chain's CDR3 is CAWSLLTGVNTEAFF. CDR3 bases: TGTGCCTGGAGTTTATTAACAGGGGTAAACACTGAAGCTTTCTTT. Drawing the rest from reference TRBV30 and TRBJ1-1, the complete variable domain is SQTIHQWPATLVQPVGSPLSLECTVEGTSNPNLYWYRQAAGRGLQLLFYSVGIGQISSEVPQNLSASRPQDRQFILSSKKLLLSDSGFYLCAWSLLTGVNTEAFFGQGTRLTVV.

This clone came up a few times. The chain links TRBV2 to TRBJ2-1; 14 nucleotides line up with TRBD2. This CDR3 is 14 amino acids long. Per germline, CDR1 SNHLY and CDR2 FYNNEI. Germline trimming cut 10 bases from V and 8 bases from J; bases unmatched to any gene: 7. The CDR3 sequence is CATTGTSGSDEQFF. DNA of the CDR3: TGTGCCACGACGGGGACTAGCGGGAGCGATGAGCAGTTCTTC.

CDR3 DNA: TGTGCCAGTAGTATAGGGACAGAAATTTATGGCTACACCTTC. It specifies CASSIGTEIYGYTF. The gene calls are TRBV19 and TRBJ1-2; possibly TRBD1 for D (6 bases). Trimming left V 1 base short and J 5 bases short, with 11 bases between. Per the germline V gene, CDR1 is LNHDA and CDR2 is SQIVND (reference sequence). The CDR3 runs 14 residues. The whole variable domain, filled in from reference TRBV19 and TRBJ1-2, reads DGGITQSPKYLFRKEGQNVTLSCEQNLNHDAMYWYRQDPGQGLRLIYYSQIVNDFQKGDIAEGYSVSREKKESFPLTVTSAQKNPTAFYLCASSIGTEIYGYTFGSGTRLTVV.

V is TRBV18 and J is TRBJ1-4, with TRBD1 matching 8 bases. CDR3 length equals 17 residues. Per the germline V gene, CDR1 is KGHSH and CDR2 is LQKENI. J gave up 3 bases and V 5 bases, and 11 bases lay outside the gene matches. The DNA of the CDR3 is TGTGCCAGCTCAACCAGGGCTCAGGGGGCGTCTAATGAAAAACTGTTTTTT. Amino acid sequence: CASSTRAQGASNEKLFF.

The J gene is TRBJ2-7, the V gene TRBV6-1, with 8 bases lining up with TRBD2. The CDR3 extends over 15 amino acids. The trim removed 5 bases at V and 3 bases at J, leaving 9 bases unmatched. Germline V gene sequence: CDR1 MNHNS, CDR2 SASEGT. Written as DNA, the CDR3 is TGTGCCAGCAGTCCCTCCTTCGGGAGGGTCTACGAGCAGTACTTC. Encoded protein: CASSPSFGRVYEQYF.

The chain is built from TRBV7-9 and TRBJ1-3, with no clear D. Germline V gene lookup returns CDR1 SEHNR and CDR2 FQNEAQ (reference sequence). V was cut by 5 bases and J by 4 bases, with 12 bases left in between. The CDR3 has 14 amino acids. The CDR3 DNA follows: TGTGCCAGCAGCCCGCGTCGGAGCGGAAACACCATATATTTT. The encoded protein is CASSPRRSGNTIYF.

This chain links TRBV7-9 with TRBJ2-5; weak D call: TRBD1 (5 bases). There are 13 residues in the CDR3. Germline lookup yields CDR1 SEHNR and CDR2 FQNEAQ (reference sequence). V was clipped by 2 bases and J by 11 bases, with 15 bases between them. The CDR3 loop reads CASSLSRVTEQYF. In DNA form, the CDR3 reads TGTGCCAGCAGCTTATCCAGGGTCACCGAACAGTACTTC.

For the CDR3, the DNA is TGTGCCAGCAGCCAAGTCGGGACTGGAGACAATGAGCAGTTCTTC. Encoded protein: CASSQVGTGDNEQFF. The V gene is TRBV4-2, the J gene TRBJ2-1; D perhaps matches TRBD2 (6 bases). The V and J ends lost 1 base and 5 bases respectively, with 12 bases between them. Germline CDR1 LGHNA, CDR2 YNFKEQ. CDR3 length equals 15 residues.

The DNA of the CDR3 is TGTGCCAGCAGCCCTTGGACTAGCGGGAGGGCCGGGGAGCTGTTTTTT. This sequence encodes CASSPWTSGRAGELFF. This chain links TRBV11-1 with TRBJ2-2; 15 nucleotides line up with TRBD2. V was clipped by 5 bases and J by 6 bases; unmatched bases: 4. CDR1 and CDR2 (germline): SGHAT, FQDESV (reference sequence). This CDR3 spans 16 amino acids.

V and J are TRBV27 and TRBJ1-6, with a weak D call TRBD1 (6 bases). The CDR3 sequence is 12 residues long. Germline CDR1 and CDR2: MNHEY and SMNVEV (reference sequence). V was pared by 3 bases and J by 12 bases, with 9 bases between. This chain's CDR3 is CASSFQGGPLHF. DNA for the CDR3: TGTGCCAGCAGTTTTCAAGGGGGACCCCTCCACTTT.

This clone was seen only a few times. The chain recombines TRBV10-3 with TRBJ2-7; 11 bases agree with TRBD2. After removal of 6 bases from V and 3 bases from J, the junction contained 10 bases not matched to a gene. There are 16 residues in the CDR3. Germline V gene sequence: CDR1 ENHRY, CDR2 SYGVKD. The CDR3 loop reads CAISPSGLAENYEQYF. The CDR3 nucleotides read TGTGCCATCAGCCCGTCGGGACTAGCGGAAAACTACGAGCAGTACTTC.

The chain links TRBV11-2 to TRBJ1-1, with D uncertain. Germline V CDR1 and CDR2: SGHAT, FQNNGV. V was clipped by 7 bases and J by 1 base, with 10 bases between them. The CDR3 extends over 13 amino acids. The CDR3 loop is CASIRIQNTEAFF. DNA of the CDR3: TGTGCCAGCATCCGTATACAGAACACTGAAGCTTTCTTT.